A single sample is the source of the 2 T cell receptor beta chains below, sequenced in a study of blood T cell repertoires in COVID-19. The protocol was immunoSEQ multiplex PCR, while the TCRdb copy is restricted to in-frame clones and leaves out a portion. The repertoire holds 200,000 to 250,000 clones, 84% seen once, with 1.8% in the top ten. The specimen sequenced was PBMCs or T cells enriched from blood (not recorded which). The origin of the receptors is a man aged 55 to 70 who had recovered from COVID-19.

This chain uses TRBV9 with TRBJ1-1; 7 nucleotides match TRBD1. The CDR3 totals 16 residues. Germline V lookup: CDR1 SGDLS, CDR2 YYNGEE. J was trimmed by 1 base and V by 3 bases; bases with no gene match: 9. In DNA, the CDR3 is TGTGCCAGCAGCGCCCCGACAGGGAGACCGAACACTGAAGCTTTCTTT. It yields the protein CASSAPTGRPNTEAFF. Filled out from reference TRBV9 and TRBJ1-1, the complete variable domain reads DSGVTQTPKHLITATGQRVTLRCSPRSGDLSVYWYQQSLDQGLQFLIQYYNGEERAKGNILERFSAQQFPDLHSELNLSSLELGDSALYFCASSAPTGRPNTEAFFGQGTRLTVV.

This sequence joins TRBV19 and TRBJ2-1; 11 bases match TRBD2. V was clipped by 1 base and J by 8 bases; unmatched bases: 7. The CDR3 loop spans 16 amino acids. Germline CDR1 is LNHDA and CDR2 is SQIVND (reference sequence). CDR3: CASSIVAGGPTHEQFF. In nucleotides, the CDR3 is TGTGCCAGTAGTATAGTAGCGGGGGGGCCTACCCATGAGCAGTTCTTC.